The 5 T cell receptor beta chains reported below all come from one sample, sequenced in a study of blood T cell repertoires in COVID-19. The data were produced by immunoSEQ multiplex PCR, yet TCRdb's version contains in-frame clones alone and is incomplete. This sample has approximately 300,000 clones, with 85% to 95% found just once. The source material was PBMCs or T cells enriched from blood (not recorded which). The receptors shown here come from a woman aged 30 to 39 who had been exposed to COVID-19.

This sequence joins TRBV24-1 and TRBJ1-5, with D perhaps TRBD1 (5 bases). The CDR3 contains 14 residues. V lost 6 bases and J 1 base, leaving 9 bases between the germline ends. Germline V gene data show CDR1 as KGHDR and CDR2 as SFDVKD. The chain's CDR3 is CATSSGLSNQPQHF. For the CDR3, the DNA is TGTGCCACCAGTTCAGGGCTAAGCAATCAGCCCCAGCATTTT.

The chain employs TRBV3-1 (or the pseudogene TRBV3-2) and TRBJ1-4, with TRBD1 identical over 7 bases. Germline-derived CDR1 and CDR2 are LGHDT and YNNKEL (reference sequence). With V trimmed by 4 bases and J by 4 bases, 9 bases remained unmatched. This CDR3 is 16 amino acids long. The CDR3 sequence: CASSRGQSWSNEKLFF. For the CDR3, the DNA is TGTGCCAGCAGCCGGGGACAGTCATGGAGTAATGAAAAACTGTTTTTT.

The chain recombines TRBV27 with TRBJ2-3, with D maybe TRBD1 (6 bases). The germline V and J ends were trimmed by 6 bases and 3 bases, with 10 bases remaining between them. This CDR3 region has 13 residues. Germline V gene data show CDR1 as MNHEY and CDR2 as SMNVEV (reference sequence). CDR3 protein: CASSGQTTDTQYF. The DNA of the CDR3 is TGTGCCAGCAGCGGACAGACTACAGATACGCAGTATTTT.

The chain links TRBV5-4 to TRBJ1-1; 8 positions match TRBD1. The CDR3 is 14 residues long. Germline CDR1 and CDR2: SGHNT and YYREEE (reference sequence). V shed 1 base and J 7 bases; nucleotides not matched to a gene: 6. The CDR3 DNA reads TGTGCCAGCAGCTTGTCAGGGACAGGAAGTGAAGCTTTCTTT. It is translated as CASSLSGTGSEAFF.

The rearrangement links TRBV5-1 to TRBJ2-7; possibly TRBD1 for D (5 bases). The CDR3 runs to 16 residues. Germline V gene data show CDR1 as SGHRS and CDR2 as YFSETQ. V lost 4 bases and J 7 bases, leaving 24 bases between the germline ends. This CDR3 is CASSTSLRGPVDEQYF. The CDR3, as DNA: TGCGCCAGCAGCACAAGCCTTAGGGGCCCAGTTGATGAGCAGTACTTC.